This T cell receptor (beta chain) was recorded in a study of control samples from healthy donors and cancer patients. CDR3 size: 17 residues. V lost 0 bases, J lost 1 base, and 4 bases stayed unmatched. Germline V CDR1 and CDR2: SGHDT, YYEEEE. Sequencing used immunoSEQ multiplex PCR; TCRdb keeps in-frame clones, though not all of them. The data show 70,000 to 80,000 clones, 84% seen once. Material: blood. The V and J genes are TRBV5-6 and TRBJ2-1; 10 bases fit TRBD2. The receptor comes from a man aged 50-60 years in good health. The CDR3 nucleotides read TGTGCCAGCAGCTTGGAGACTAGCGGGTCTTCCTACAATGAGCAGTTCTTC. This gives the protein CASSLETSGSSYNEQFF.